Below, 14 T cell receptor beta chains from the same sample are listed, as sequenced in a study of blood T cell repertoires in COVID-19. Repertoires were generated with immunoSEQ multiplex PCR, while TCRdb's copy carries only in-frame clones and drops some. The top ten clones hold 4.9% of a sample with approximately 260,000 clones, around 82% of them seen once. The sequenced sample consisted of peripheral blood. These receptors were obtained from a woman older than 75 with active or convalescent COVID-19.

In this sample, this clone turned up a few times. J is TRBJ1-2 and V is TRBV24-1; maybe TRBD1 (5 bases). The CDR3 sequence is 13 residues long. V lost 2 bases and J 7 bases, leaving 10 bases between the germline ends. Germline V gives CDR1 KGHDR, CDR2 SFDVKD. CDR3 in DNA: TGTGCCACCAGTGATTGGGGGAGGGCTGGCTACACCTTC. Its translation: CATSDWGRAGYTF.

This clone was counted once. This sequence joins TRBV29-1 and TRBJ2-1; 11 bases are shared with TRBD2. The CDR3 extends over 14 amino acids. V lost 6 bases, J lost 5 bases, and 6 bases stayed unmatched. CDR1 SQVTM and CDR2 ANQGSEA come from the germline V gene. DNA for the CDR3: TGCAGCGTGGAGACTAGCGGGACCCACAATGAGCAGTTCTTC. Amino acid sequence: CSVETSGTHNEQFF.

The J gene is TRBJ2-2, the V gene TRBV19; 9 bases line up with TRBD2. The CDR3 spans 16 residues. CDR1 is LNHDA and CDR2 is SQIVND in the germline V gene (reference sequence). V trimming: 8 bases; J trimming: 4 bases; junction bases outside the gene matches: 11. This CDR3 is CASGGPGGRVTGELFF. CDR3 sequence (DNA): TGTGCCAGTGGGGGTCCTGGCGGGAGGGTCACCGGGGAGCTGTTTTTT.

The chain carries TRBV6-5 and TRBJ2-1; the match to TRBD1 covers 9 bases. Germline CDR1 MNHEY, CDR2 SVGAGI. V lost 5 bases, J lost 10 bases, and 6 bases stayed unmatched. This CDR3 has 13 residues. CDR3 residues: CASSRTGAIEQFF. For the CDR3, the DNA is TGTGCCAGCAGTCGGACAGGGGCAATCGAGCAGTTCTTC.

The V gene is TRBV2, the J gene TRBJ1-2, with D tentatively TRBD1 (5 bases). Trimming removed 0 bases from V and 5 bases from J, with 10 bases in between. The germline V gene has CDR1 SNHLY and CDR2 FYNNEI. CDR3 length equals 14 residues. In DNA form, the CDR3 reads TGTGCCAGCAGTGAAGCCCCCCAGGGATATGGCTACACCTTC. It is translated as CASSEAPQGYGYTF.

This clone was observed a handful of times. CDR3 region: CSASDSSGNTIYF. In DNA form, the CDR3 reads TGCAGTGCCAGTGACAGCTCTGGAAACACCATATATTTT. The chain combines TRBV20-1 with TRBJ1-3, with D possibly TRBD1 on 5 matching bases. Looked up from germline, CDR1 is DFQATT and CDR2 is SNEGSKA (reference sequence). Trimming stripped 6 bases from V and 0 bases from J, with 9 bases between. This CDR3 comprises 13 residues.

This rearrangement joins TRBV7-2 to TRBJ2-5; a weak D match, TRBD2 (6 bases). Trimming left V 5 bases short and J 5 bases short, with 12 bases between. CDR1 and CDR2 from the germline V gene are SGHTA and FQGNSA. This CDR3 has 13 amino acids. The CDR3 is CASSDWGRETQYF. Written as DNA, the CDR3 is TGTGCCAGCAGCGATTGGGGGAGGGAGACCCAGTACTTC.

CDR3 residues: CASSPTLAGVVDTQYF. The CDR3 bases are TGTGCCAGCTCGCCCACTTTAGCGGGGGTAGTGGATACGCAGTATTTT. This chain joins TRBV27 and TRBJ2-3; 9 positions agree with TRBD2. Trimming at V came to 8 bases and at J to 6 bases, leaving 15 bases not matched to a gene. The CDR3 spans 16 residues. Germline assignment: CDR1 MNHEY and CDR2 SMNVEV (reference sequence).

The chain couples TRBV27 to TRBJ2-7; TRBD2 matches 8 bases. The CDR3 is made up of 13 amino acids. The ends lost 3 bases at V and 4 bases at J; junction bases unmatched: 2. CDR1 is MNHEY and CDR2 is SMNVEV in the germline V gene (reference sequence). DNA of the CDR3: TGTGCCAGCAGTTTCCAGCGGGGGTACGAGCAGTACTTC. This encodes CASSFQRGYEQYF.

V gene TRBV5-1 combines with J gene TRBJ2-1, with D possibly TRBD2 on 5 matching bases. The ends were cut back, 4 bases at V and 6 bases at J, with 11 bases in the middle. From germline, CDR1 is SGHRS and CDR2 YFSETQ. The CDR3 consists of 13 residues. CDR3: CASSQRTSNEQFF. Here the CDR3 DNA reads TGCGCCAGCAGCCAAAGGACTTCCAATGAGCAGTTCTTC.

This clone was detected a few times. Written as DNA, the CDR3 is TGTGCCAGCAGCTTGCCGCAGGGGAGCGAGCAGTACTTC. It yields the protein CASSLPQGSEQYF. This rearrangement joins TRBV5-6 to TRBJ2-7; maybe TRBD1 (6 bases). Trimming stripped 1 base from V and 6 bases from J, with 11 bases between. This CDR3 contains 13 residues. The germline CDR1 and CDR2 sequences are SGHDT and YYEEEE.

The chain has TRBV2 and TRBJ2-3; no firm D call. V gave up 9 bases and J gave up 6 bases, with 16 bases separating them. The CDR3 totals 13 residues. The germline V gene has CDR1 SNHLY and CDR2 FYNNEI. The CDR3 DNA reads TGTGCCAGTGCCGGCCATACGGAGGATACGCAGTATTTT. Translating gives CASAGHTEDTQYF.

The genes are TRBV6-1 and TRBJ1-2; maybe TRBD1 (5 bases). Trimming shortened V by 1 base and J by 7 bases, and 13 bases separated the two germline ends. CDR3 length: 14 residues. In germline, CDR1 is MNHNS, CDR2 SASEGT. The CDR3 loop reads CASSEVSGVSGYTF. CDR3 bases: TGTGCCAGCAGTGAAGTCTCGGGGGTCTCTGGCTACACCTTC.

The chain links TRBV15 to TRBJ1-5; unclear D gene. Trimming pared 0 bases from V and 5 bases from J, leaving 14 bases between. The CDR3 spans 16 residues. CDR1 and CDR2 (germline): LNHNV, YYDKDF (reference sequence). CDR3 nucleotide sequence: TGTGCCACCAGCAGAGATAATATGGGAGGCGATCAGCCCCAGCATTTT. Translated: CATSRDNMGGDQPQHF.